This T cell receptor (beta chain) was identified during a study of control samples from healthy donors and cancer patients. The assay was immunoSEQ multiplex PCR, and TCRdb's table has in-frame clones only and misses some. Of 90,000 to 110,000 clones in the sample, more than 85% were seen once. The CDR3 has 14 residues. The junction had 10 bases not matched to a gene; V was cut back by 4 bases and J by 8 bases. Germline assignment: CDR1 SGHRS and CDR2 YFSETQ. The sample comprised blood. The chain uses TRBV5-1 and TRBJ2-3; 7 bases match TRBD1. The receptor was isolated from a woman between 50 and 59 years old in good health. The CDR3 sequence: CASSPGQAQGTQYF. CDR3 nucleotides: TGCGCCAGCAGCCCTGGACAGGCCCAGGGTACGCAGTATTTT.